This entry features one TCR beta chain sequence. This entry comes from a study of blood T cell repertoires in COVID-19. Turning to the study itself: Researchers got acute and convalescent COVID-19 samples from the United States, Italy and Spain. PBMCs, B-cell-depleted T cells, or T cells were the source of the cDNA or gDNA that made up the material.

Patients at the Seattle site were enrolled during active infection and followed longitudinally. Original data processing: By means of reference gene primer amplification, nucleated cell counts were estimated. The repertoire was sequenced with immunoSEQ multiplex PCR; TCRdb's copy has only in-frame clones and lacks some. The DNA gave D and trimming, while V, J and clone size come from that table. The profile shows 150,000 to 200,000 clones, more than 75% of them singletons. The CDR3 spans 16 residues. Per the germline V gene, CDR1 is SGHNT and CDR2 is YYREEE (reference sequence). Unmatched junction bases numbered 6, after V lost 2 bases and J lost 3 bases.

The sequence derives from a woman between 40 and 50 years old with COVID-19, enrolled during active disease. Sequenced: peripheral blood. The V call is TRBV5-4, the J call TRBJ2-1, with 9 bases that match TRBD2. CDR3 in DNA: TGTGCCAGCAGCTTTGCGGGGGGGATAAACTACAATGAGCAGTTCTTC. Translated, it gives CASSFAGGINYNEQFF.